This TCR beta chain is drawn from a study of blood T cell repertoires in COVID-19. In the study overall: Acute and convalescent COVID-19 samples came from the United States, Italy and Spain. The analysed material was cDNA or gDNA that came from T cells, B-cell-depleted T cells, or PBMCs.

Authors' analysis steps: Amplifying reference gene primers gave estimates of nucleated cell counts. Produced via immunoSEQ multiplex PCR; TCRdb's table is partial and in-frame only. V and J calls and clone size are those listed in that table; D and trimming were worked out from the DNA. The sample lists approximately 260,000 clones, approximately 85% occurring once. Per germline, CDR1 LGHDT and CDR2 YNNKEL (reference sequence). The CDR3 is 15 amino acids. The ends lost 4 bases at V and 8 bases at J; junction bases unmatched: 13. Donors were grouped by their self-reported clinical history. Specimen: PBMCs or T cells enriched from blood (not recorded which). The chain couples TRBV3-1 (or the pseudogene TRBV3-2) to TRBJ1-1, with 7 bases lining up with TRBD1. The TCR comes from a woman aged 45 to 65 who had been exposed to COVID-19. CDR3 residues: CASSRRDRPTGEAFF. The CDR3 bases are TGTGCCAGCAGCCGCCGGGACAGACCCACCGGAGAAGCTTTCTTT.